This T cell receptor beta chain was sequenced during a study of OX40 agonist ivuxolimab in advanced cancers. Regarding the research as a whole: Ivuxolimab was a fully human IgG2 agonistic monoclonal antibody targeting the costimulatory receptor OX40 (CD134). Of the roughly 52 dose-escalation patients, hepatocellular carcinoma was present in around 20, melanoma in some 15, renal cell carcinoma in 9 and head and neck cancer in 9. Partial responses occurred in three dose-escalation patients, of whom one had hepatocellular carcinoma and two had cutaneous melanoma. The paper reports the monotherapy dose-escalation portion (N of about 50 patients) of the phase I ivuxolimab trial. Patients were allowed to have had prior anti-PD-1, anti-PD-L1 or anti-CTLA-4 therapy, and approximately 40% of the dose-escalation patients had been treated with checkpoint inhibitors. The purpose of peripheral TCRbeta sequencing was to test whether ivuxolimab changed TCR sequence diversity and led to clonal T-cell expansion. In the dose-escalation cohort, over 65% of patients were male, and the mean age was around 60 years, with a range of about 23 to 90. Intravenous ivuxolimab was administered to patients every 2 weeks at six dose levels: 0.01, 0.1, 0.3, 1.5, 3 and 10 mg/kg. Paper-wide results and their limitations: After ivuxolimab, expanded clones were on average more numerous among CD8+ T cells than among CD4+ T cells. The antigen specificity of the peripheral T cells that underwent clonal expansion was not determined. At doses from 0.1 to 3.0 mg/kg, clonal expansion was seen in both CD4+ and CD8+ blood T cells between baseline and week 6. Partial responders in the 0.1-3.0 mg/kg groups had among the lowest normalized peripheral clonal expansion, especially among CD8+ T cells. Low levels of normalized T-cell clonal expansion were also shown by some nonresponding patients.

From the germline V gene, CDR1 is KGHSH and CDR2 is LQKENI. Including cysteine and phenylalanine, the CDR3 has 16 amino acids. The read is trimmed to its CDR3 DNA, 48 bases read in frame from base 1. Unmatched junction bases come to 10, with V trimmed by 4 bases and J by 6 bases. Genomic DNA was extracted from sorted cells for sequencing of the TCRbeta CDR3 region. The immunoSEQ Assay was used for sequencing of TCRbeta CDR3 regions. TCRdb obtained this table from immuneACCESS and retained in-frame rearrangements with V and J assigned. These tables miss some clones; where compared with another copy, unresolved V genes account for less than half of the shortfall, and the remainder is unexplained. The sample table records more than 60,000 clones; over 60% of these occur just once. The top ten clonotypes cover 1.5% to 2% of the sample. The trial excluded patients who had a history of autoimmune disease or were on systemic immunosuppression. Peripheral blood for TCR sequencing was drawn from every dose cohort at baseline, at cycle 4 day 1 and at cycle 7 day 1. Samples were obtained from an open-label, multicenter, first-in-human phase I dose-escalation trial of ivuxolimab. Adults with locally advanced or metastatic head and neck squamous cell, hepatocellular, melanoma or renal cell carcinoma were enrolled in the trial. Before TCR sequencing, CD4+ and CD8+ T cells were separately sorted from peripheral blood.

Details on this clone: Its antigen specificity is not known. Base qualities are missing; no much larger clone stands one base away.

This receptor was obtained from an adult with an advanced solid tumor such as melanoma, head and neck, liver or kidney cancer. Sequencing used CD4+ or CD8+ T cells sorted from blood, obtained in a trial of the OX40 agonist ivuxolimab. The chain uses TRBV18 and TRBJ2-3; 10 central bases correspond to TRBD1. The CDR3 reads CASSRMTGGYSDTQYF. The sequenced DNA is TGTGCCAGCTCACGGATGACAGGGGGCTATTCGGATACGCAGTATTTT. With the rest looked up from the reference TRBV18 and TRBJ2-3 genes rather than sequenced, the full variable domain is NAGVMQNPRHLVRRRGQEARLRCSPMKGHSHVYWYRQLPEEGLKFMVYLQKENIIDESGMPKERFSAEFPKEGPSILRIQQVVRGDSAAYFCASSRMTGGYSDTQYFGPGTRLTVL.